Listed below are T cell receptor beta chains from one sample, sequenced in a study of shared clonotypes between healthy human individuals. Clones were read by immunoSEQ multiplex PCR, and TCRdb kept only the in-frame ones, dropping some. The sample yields 550,000 to 850,000 clones, 72% seen once. The source material was memory CD4+ T cells sorted from blood. The source is a woman between 25 and 40 years old in good health. Both conserved end residues are part of each CDR3. The D gene is left open where the match is weak. Only part of the rows carry a size: once, few, many, or a class if the clone is expanded.

j_gene	d_gene	v_gene	abundance	CDR3aa	CDR3nt
TRBJ2-7	TRBD1	TRBV6-6	-	CASTPAQGGDEQYF	TGTGCCAGCACTCCTGCACAGGGGGGCGACGAGCAGTACTTC
TRBJ2-7	-	TRBV2	-	CASSSGRGWSEQYF	TGTGCCAGCAGCTCTGGGAGGGGGTGGTCCGAGCAGTACTTC
TRBJ2-7	TRBD2	TRBV11-2	few	CASSFRLAGGYEQYF	TGTGCCAGCAGCTTCCGACTAGCGGGAGGGTACGAGCAGTACTTC
TRBJ2-7	-	TRBV28	once	CASSLTRRSSYEQYF	TGTGCCAGCAGTTTAACCCGGCGGAGCTCCTACGAGCAGTACTTC
TRBJ2-1	TRBD2	TRBV10-3	-	CAISESVLLAGDPKGSNEQFF	TGTGCCATCAGTGAGTCTGTCCTCCTAGCGGGAGACCCAAAGGGGAGCAATGAGCAGTTCTTC
TRBJ2-3	-	TRBV4-1	few	CASSHLGQSTDTQYF	TGCGCCAGCAGCCATCTCGGACAGAGCACAGATACGCAGTATTTT
TRBJ1-5	-	TRBV30	-	CAWSGTPQQPQHF	TGTGCCTGGAGTGGCACGCCCCAGCAGCCCCAGCATTTT
TRBJ2-7	-	TRBV4-2	-	CASSQFQDLGTYEQYF	TGTGCCAGCAGCCAATTTCAGGATCTAGGGACCTACGAGCAGTACTTC
TRBJ1-4	-	TRBV6-5	-	CASSLELSNEKLFF	TGTGCCAGCAGTCTCGAGTTGAGTAATGAAAAACTGTTTTTT
TRBJ2-1	TRBD2	TRBV5-1	-	CASSLTGGPYNEQFF	TGCGCCAGCAGCTTGACGGGGGGTCCCTACAATGAGCAGTTCTTC
TRBJ2-7	TRBD1	TRBV10-1	few	CASSEPGQGYSEQYF	TGCGCCAGCAGTGAGCCGGGACAGGGGTATTCCGAGCAGTACTTC
TRBJ2-7	TRBD2	TRBV28	-	CASSLAGTRAGEQYF	TGTGCCAGCAGTCTAGCGGGCACGAGAGCAGGGGAGCAGTACTTC
TRBJ2-1	-	TRBV28	once	CASRNAGDPLYNEQFF	TGTGCCAGCAGAAACGCCGGGGACCCCCTCTACAATGAGCAGTTCTTC
TRBJ2-7	-	TRBV7-2	-	CASSLGRETYSYEQYF	TGTGCCAGCAGCTTAGGGCGCGAGACCTACTCCTACGAGCAGTACTTC
TRBJ1-2	-	TRBV4-2	-	CASSQLSYNYGYTF	TGTGCCAGCAGCCAACTAAGTTATAACTATGGCTACACCTTC
TRBJ2-7	TRBD1	TRBV29-1	-	CSVEVPGQAYEQYF	TGCAGCGTTGAGGTCCCCGGACAGGCCTACGAGCAGTACTTC
TRBJ2-5	-	TRBV7-9	-	CASSLGYQETQYF	TGTGCCAGCAGCTTGGGGTACCAAGAGACCCAGTACTTC
TRBJ1-4	-	TRBV6-1	few	CASSDLTTNEKLFF	TGTGCCAGCAGTGACCTTACAACTAATGAAAAACTGTTTTTT
TRBJ2-7	-	TRBV5-1	-	CASSLTVASYEQYF	TGCGCCAGCAGCTTGACTGTCGCGTCCTACGAGCAGTACTTC
TRBJ1-1	-	TRBV5-1	-	CASSLVPGTEAFF	TGCGCCAGCAGCTTGGTTCCGGGAACTGAAGCTTTCTTT
TRBJ2-3	-	TRBV7-8	-	CASSLPSYSGEGPDTQYF	TGTGCCAGCAGCTTACCGTCTTATTCGGGGGAAGGGCCAGATACGCAGTATTTT
TRBJ2-1	TRBD2	TRBV7-9	-	CASSFPTVSREGNEQFF	TGTGCCAGCAGCTTCCCAACGGTGTCGCGGGAGGGAAATGAGCAGTTCTTC
TRBJ1-1	-	TRBV28	-	CASSSPASGYGRGFF	TGTGCCAGCAGTTCCCCGGCCAGCGGGTACGGCCGAGGTTTCTTT
TRBJ1-1	-	TRBV6-5	-	CASRLGDTEAFF	TGTGCCAGCAGACTAGGAGACACTGAAGCTTTCTTT
TRBJ2-6	-	TRBV5-8	many	CASSQNSHGESGANVLTF	TGTGCCAGCAGCCAAAACAGTCACGGGGAATCTGGGGCCAACGTCCTGACTTTC
TRBJ1-2	-	TRBV2	-	CASSVAGGGYTF	TGTGCCAGCAGTGTGGCGGGAGGCGGCTACACCTTC
TRBJ1-5	-	TRBV28	-	CASSFGRNQPQHF	TGTGCCAGCAGTTTTGGCAGAAATCAGCCCCAGCATTTT
TRBJ2-1	TRBD2	TRBV6-5	-	CASSYSGGSSYNEQFF	TGTGCCAGCAGTTACTCAGGCGGGAGCTCCTACAATGAGCAGTTCTTC
TRBJ2-1	TRBD1	TRBV19	-	CASSLGQGVNLNEQFF	TGTGCCAGTAGTTTAGGACAGGGGGTGAACTTGAATGAGCAGTTCTTC
TRBJ1-2	TRBD1	TRBV11-1	few	CASSPTGREGYTF	TGTGCCAGCAGCCCGACAGGGAGGGAGGGCTACACCTTC
TRBJ2-2	-	TRBV6-1	-	CASSGRVIGELFF	TGTGCCAGCAGTGGCAGGGTAATCGGGGAGCTGTTTTTT
TRBJ2-1	-	TRBV18	-	CASSPPSQRSSYNEQFF	TGTGCCAGCTCACCACCGAGTCAGCGGAGCTCCTACAATGAGCAGTTCTTC
TRBJ1-2	-	TRBV2	once	CAGGQGSLGGYTF	TGTGCCGGGGGCCAGGGTTCCTTGGGTGGCTACACCTTC
TRBJ2-1	-	TRBV11-2	-	CASSSFQSYSYNEQFF	TGTGCCAGCAGTTCCTTCCAGTCTTACTCCTACAATGAGCAGTTCTTC
TRBJ2-7	-	TRBV12-5	-	CASSGQNYEQYF	TGTGCTAGTTCCGGACAGAATTACGAGCAGTACTTC
TRBJ2-1	-	TRBV5-1	-	CASRLDSYNEQFF	TGCGCCAGCAGACTAGACTCCTACAATGAGCAGTTCTTC
TRBJ1-3	TRBD1	TRBV6-1	few	CASRTGWNSGNTIYF	TGTGCCAGCCGGACAGGGTGGAATTCTGGAAACACCATATATTTT
TRBJ2-3	-	TRBV19	-	CASSTKGRDTDTQYF	TGTGCCAGTAGTACTAAGGGACGGGACACAGATACGCAGTATTTT
TRBJ2-1	TRBD2	TRBV18	-	CASSPPTSGYNEQFF	TGTGCCAGCTCACCACCCACTAGCGGATACAATGAGCAGTTCTTC
TRBJ2-5	TRBD2	TRBV9	-	CASSDGEGGAETQYF	TGTGCCAGCAGCGACGGAGAGGGAGGGGCAGAGACCCAGTACTTC